This paragraph reports one T cell receptor (beta chain). Antigen specificity is unknown. Assayed TCR templates numbered about 90,000 for each sample. Assay: immunoSEQ multiplex PCR; the TCRdb copy retains only in-frame clones and omits some. The profile shows some 97,000 clones, 80% to 95% of them singletons. The data were obtained in a study of siplizumab effects on memory and regulatory T cells. The study, taken as a whole, reports: With siplizumab, cumulative frequency of CD4+ memory-derived alloreactive sequences dropped significantly. The alloreactive clones that mapped to unstimulated subsets made up only a minor fraction.

CDR3 length: 15 amino acids. Trimming took off 5 bases at V and 3 bases at J, with 14 bases between the two ends. CDR1 and CDR2 (germline): LNHNV, YYDKDF (reference sequence). The TCR originated in a human donor in good health. Some clones in this sample may be carry-over from other donors' samples. This chain connects TRBV15 to TRBJ2-1; the D is unclear. The sample consisted of CD4+ T cells sorted from blood. CDR3 sequence: CATSPDLLLYNEQFF. The CDR3 DNA is TGTGCCACCAGCCCAGACTTATTACTCTACAATGAGCAGTTCTTC.